Listed below are T cell receptor beta chains from one sample, sequenced in a study of cytomegalovirus exposure and HLA in healthy donors. TCRdb keeps only in-frame clones here, not all; method: immunoSEQ multiplex PCR. The top ten clones hold around 4.4% of a sample with about 100,000 clones, under 80% of them seen once. The sample was PBMCs. The receptors originated from a man aged 35 to 55 in good health and CMV-seronegative. The CDR3 runs from the conserved cysteine through the conserved F or W.

CASGLRFGYGYTF TRBJ1-2 TRBV6-1
CASSIPGQVIDTQYF TRBJ2-3 TRBV28
CASSEARGARQPQHF TRBJ1-5 TRBV2
CASSSNTGELFF TRBJ2-2 TRBV6-6
CASSFGPGQGPDTQYF TRBJ2-3 TRBV5-6
CASSMGAGRQPQHF TRBJ1-5 TRBV19
CASSNYRGHGYTF TRBJ1-2 TRBV2
CASSLGGGHYGYTF TRBJ1-2 TRBV27
CASTGTGFRGQETQYF TRBJ2-5 TRBV6-6
CAWDPGAGGDYGYTF TRBJ1-2 TRBV30
CASRTDGVNYGYTF TRBJ1-2 TRBV6-1
CASSLVGGGEDTQYF TRBJ2-3 TRBV7-2
CASGQGASGANVLTF TRBJ2-6 TRBV5-1
CVRRPNKTEERAAHSGANVLTF TRBJ2-6 TRBV7-5
CASSVTGENTGELFF TRBJ2-2 TRBV28
CASSRTSGGVQETQYF TRBJ2-5 TRBV9
CASSATGGEPGELFF TRBJ2-2 TRBV7-9
CASRTVETGELFF TRBJ2-2 TRBV19
CASSLGIRKRSGSPLHF TRBJ1-6 TRBV5-6
CATSRVRETEAFF TRBJ1-1 TRBV15
CASSQGLAETYNEQFF TRBJ2-1 TRBV4-2
CASSLQRGLRGYTF TRBJ1-2 TRBV27
CASSLVSGQFNQPQHF TRBJ1-5 TRBV7-8
CASSIHRSGRDEQYF TRBJ2-7 TRBV27
CASTPGDRGDTEAFF TRBJ1-1 TRBV6-6
CASSPAGGKYEQYF TRBJ2-7 TRBV5-4
CASSLSFWGRGRTNEQFF TRBJ2-1 TRBV5-6
CASSGQGYRTEAFF TRBJ1-1 TRBV9
CASSSGQTHSYNEQFF TRBJ2-1 TRBV5-4
CASSLVSTENTEAFF TRBJ1-1 TRBV7-2
CASSLWRLAGGPGELFF TRBJ2-2 TRBV28
CASSTWTRGEQYF TRBJ2-7 TRBV7-2
CASSHPAQGGSYEQYF TRBJ2-7 TRBV5-4
CASSAGTSVNEQFF TRBJ2-1 TRBV6-1
CASSIGGDEQYF TRBJ2-7 TRBV19
CASSLAPGDTEAFF TRBJ1-1 TRBV7-2
CASSPGTDTRPQHF TRBJ1-5 TRBV7-9
CASESDRGNTEAFF TRBJ1-1 TRBV6-6
CASSLSSGENEKLFF TRBJ1-4 TRBV7-9
CASNQDYEQYF TRBJ2-7 TRBV7-9
CASSYGTVTDTQYF TRBJ2-3 TRBV2
CASSPTSGGYNEQFF TRBJ2-1 TRBV28
CASSISSWGDRPQHF TRBJ1-5 TRBV19
CATKARGEEKLFF TRBJ1-4 TRBV10-3
CASSPDSQETQYF TRBJ2-5 TRBV2
CAISADRAADTQYF TRBJ2-3 TRBV10-3
CASSLTGNTGELFF TRBJ2-2 TRBV27
CASSPGDNYGYTF TRBJ1-2 TRBV28
CSSSPDRPSNTGELFF TRBJ2-2 TRBV7-9
CASSLAANTGELFF TRBJ2-2 TRBV7-3
CASSAGTFTAGELFF TRBJ2-2 TRBV7-2
CASSLGGWLTAGGSTDTQYF TRBJ2-3 TRBV28
CASSLAGTEGYTF TRBJ1-2 TRBV7-2
CASSPVWGSGTNYGYTF TRBJ1-2 TRBV9
CASSSTGTSRSYEQYF TRBJ2-7 TRBV7-9
CASSLQGSPQPQHF TRBJ1-5 TRBV6-6
CASSGDRGMQAFF TRBJ1-1 TRBV6-4